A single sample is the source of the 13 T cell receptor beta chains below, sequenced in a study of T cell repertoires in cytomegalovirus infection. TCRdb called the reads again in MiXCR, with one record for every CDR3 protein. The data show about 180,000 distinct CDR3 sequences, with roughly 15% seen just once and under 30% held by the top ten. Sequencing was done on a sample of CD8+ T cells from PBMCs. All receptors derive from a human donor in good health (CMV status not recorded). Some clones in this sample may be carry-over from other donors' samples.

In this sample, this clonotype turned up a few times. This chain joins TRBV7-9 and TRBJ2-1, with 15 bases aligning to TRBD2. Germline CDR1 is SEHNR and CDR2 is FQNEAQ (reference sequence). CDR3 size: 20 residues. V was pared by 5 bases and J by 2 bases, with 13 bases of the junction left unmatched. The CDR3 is CASSPGLAGGPESPYNEQFF. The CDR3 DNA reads TGTGCCAGCAGCCCCGGACTAGCGGGGGGGCCCGAGTCCCCCTACAATGAGCAGTTCTTC. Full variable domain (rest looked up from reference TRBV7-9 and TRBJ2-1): DTGVSQNPRHKITKRGQNVTFRCDPISEHNRLYWYRQTLGQGPEFLTYFQNEAQLEKSRLLSDRFSAERPKGSFSTLEIQRTEQGDSAMYLCASSPGLAGGPESPYNEQFFGPGTRLTVL.

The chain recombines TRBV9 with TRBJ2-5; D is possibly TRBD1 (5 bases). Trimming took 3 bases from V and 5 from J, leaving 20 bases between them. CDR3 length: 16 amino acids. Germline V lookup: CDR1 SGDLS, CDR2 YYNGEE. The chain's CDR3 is CASSEALGQGEETQYF. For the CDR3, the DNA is TGTGCCAGCAGCGAGGCCCTCGGGCAGGGTGAGGAGACCCAGTACTTC.

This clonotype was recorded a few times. CDR3 loop: CASSLPRGVVNSTDTQYF. The CDR3 DNA is TGTGCCAGCAGTTTGCCCCGGGGGGTAGTCAACAGCACAGATACGCAGTATTTT. The V call is TRBV28, the J call TRBJ2-3; 7 nucleotides match TRBD2. The germline CDR1 and CDR2 sequences are MDHEN and SYDVKM. Unmatched junction bases numbered 12, after V lost 3 bases and J lost 0 bases. The CDR3 contains 18 residues.

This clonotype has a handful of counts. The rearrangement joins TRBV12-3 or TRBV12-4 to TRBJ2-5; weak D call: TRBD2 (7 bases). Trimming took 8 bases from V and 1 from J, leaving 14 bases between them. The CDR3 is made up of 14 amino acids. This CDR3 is CASAFGGAQETQYF. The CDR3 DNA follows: TGTGCCAGCGCATTTGGGGGGGCCCAAGAGACCCAGTACTTC.

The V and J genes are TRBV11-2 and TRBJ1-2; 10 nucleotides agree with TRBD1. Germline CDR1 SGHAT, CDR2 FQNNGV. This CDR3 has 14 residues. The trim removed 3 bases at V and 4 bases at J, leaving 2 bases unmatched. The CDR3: CASSLGQGFYGYTF. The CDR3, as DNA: TGTGCCAGCAGCTTGGGACAGGGGTTCTATGGCTACACCTTC.

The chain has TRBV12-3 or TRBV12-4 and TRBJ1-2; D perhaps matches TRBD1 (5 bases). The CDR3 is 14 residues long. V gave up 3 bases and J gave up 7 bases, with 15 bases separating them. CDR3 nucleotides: TGTGCCAGCAGTTTGGACTCCCCCGGGGGTGGCTACACCTTC. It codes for CASSLDSPGGGYTF.

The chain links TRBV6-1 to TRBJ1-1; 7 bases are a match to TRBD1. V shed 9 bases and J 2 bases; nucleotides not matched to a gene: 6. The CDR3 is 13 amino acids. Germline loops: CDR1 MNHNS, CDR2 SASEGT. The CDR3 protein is CASSTGFNTEAFF. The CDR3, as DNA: TGTGCCAGTTCGACAGGGTTCAACACTGAAGCTTTCTTT.

The CDR3 nucleotides are TGTGCCAGCAGTTTAGGCGGCCACAATGAGCAGTTCTTC. Translation gives CASSLGGHNEQFF. The chain links TRBV28 to TRBJ2-1, with D hard to call. The CDR3 contains 13 residues. Germline lookup yields CDR1 MDHEN and CDR2 SYDVKM. Trimming removed 2 bases at V and 5 bases at J, with 7 bases between.

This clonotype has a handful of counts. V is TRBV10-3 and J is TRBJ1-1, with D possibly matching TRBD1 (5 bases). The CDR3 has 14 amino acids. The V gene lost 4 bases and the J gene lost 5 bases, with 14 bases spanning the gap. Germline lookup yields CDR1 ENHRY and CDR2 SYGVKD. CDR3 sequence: CAISAKGIGTEAFF. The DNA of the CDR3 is TGTGCCATCAGTGCGAAGGGGATTGGGACTGAAGCTTTCTTT.

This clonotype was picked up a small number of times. This CDR3 reads CASSPFTENTEAFF. As DNA, the CDR3 is TGTGCCAGCAGTCCTTTCACAGAGAACACTGAAGCTTTCTTT. The chain has TRBV7-6 and TRBJ1-1; D gene unclear. The germline V gene has CDR1 SGHVS and CDR2 FNYEAQ. The length of the CDR3 is 14 residues. The ends were cut back, 6 bases at V and 1 base at J, with 12 bases in the middle.

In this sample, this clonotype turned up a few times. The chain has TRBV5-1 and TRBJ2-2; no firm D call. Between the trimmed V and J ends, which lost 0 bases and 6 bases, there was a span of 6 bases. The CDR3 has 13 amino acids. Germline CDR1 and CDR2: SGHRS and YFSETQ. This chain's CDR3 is CASSLERAGELFF. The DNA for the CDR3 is TGCGCCAGCAGCTTGGAAAGGGCCGGGGAGCTGTTTTTT.

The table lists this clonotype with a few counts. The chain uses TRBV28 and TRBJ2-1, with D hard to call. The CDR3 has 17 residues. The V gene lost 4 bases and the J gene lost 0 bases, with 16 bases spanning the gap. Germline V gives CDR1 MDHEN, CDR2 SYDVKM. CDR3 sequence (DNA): TGTGCCAGCAGTTACCCTCAAGCCAGGAGCTCCTACAATGAGCAGTTCTTC. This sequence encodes CASSYPQARSSYNEQFF.

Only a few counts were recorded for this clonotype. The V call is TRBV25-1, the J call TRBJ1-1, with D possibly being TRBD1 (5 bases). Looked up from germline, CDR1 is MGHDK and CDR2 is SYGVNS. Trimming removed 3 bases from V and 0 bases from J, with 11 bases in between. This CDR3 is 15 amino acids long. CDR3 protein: CASSETTEMNTEAFF. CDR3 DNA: TGTGCCAGCAGTGAGACGACAGAGATGAACACTGAAGCTTTCTTT.